The 20 T cell receptor beta chains reported below all come from one sample, sequenced in a study of naive and memory T cell subsets. Study-wide results and limits: Especially in CD8 cells, naive repertoires contained a few larger clonotypes, possibly CD45RA-re-expressing memory cells.

Their antigens are not known. The beta constant-region primer was an equimolar mix of two oligonucleotides covering TRBC1 and TRBC2. The ligated cDNA underwent four PCR rounds using SP2 and nested alpha and beta constant-region primers. Each CDR3 protein gets one entry after TCRdb re-called the UMI-ligation and nested PCR reads with MiXCR. This sample carries approximately 100,000 distinct CDR3 sequences, about 14% of them seen once, and the ten largest clones take roughly 2.8%. The specimen was naive CD8+ T cells from blood. The receptors shown here come from a human donor in good health.

The table lists this clonotype with many counts. V gene TRBV25-1 combines with J gene TRBJ1-6; the D gene is possibly TRBD1 (6 bases). V lost 4 bases and J 8 bases, leaving 12 bases between the germline ends. CDR3 length equals 14 residues. CDR1 and CDR2 from the germline V gene are MGHDK and SYGVNS. The CDR3, as DNA: TGTGCCAGCAGTGTGGACAGACTTGATTCACCCCTCCACTTT. Protein product: CASSVDRLDSPLHF. Together with reference TRBV25-1 and TRBJ1-6, the CDR3 gives the full variable domain: EADIYQTPRYLVIGTGKKITLECSQTMGHDKMYWYQQDPGMELHLIHYSYGVNSTEKGDLSSESTVSRIRTEHFPLTLESARPSHTSQYLCASSVDRLDSPLHFGNGTRLTVT.

The gene calls are TRBV18 and TRBJ2-5; 9 nucleotides match TRBD1. Germline V gene sequence: CDR1 KGHSH, CDR2 LQKENI. The CDR3 sequence is 16 residues long. J was trimmed by 4 bases and V by 6 bases; bases with no gene match: 12. For the CDR3, the DNA is TGTGCCAGCTCGCCTTCATTGGACAGGGGTCGAGAGACCCAGTACTTC. It specifies CASSPSLDRGRETQYF.

There are many counts of this clonotype. The chain joins TRBV28 to TRBJ1-6; TRBD1 is a possible D gene (6 bases). The germline V gene encodes CDR1 MDHEN and CDR2 SYDVKM. V lost 10 bases, J lost 0 bases, and 10 bases lay in between. The CDR3 runs to 14 residues. CDR3 nucleotide sequence: TGTGCCACAGGGGAGAGCTCCTATAATTCACCCCTCCACTTT. It encodes CATGESSYNSPLHF.

This clonotype was seen a few times. The chain has TRBV2 and TRBJ2-3, with TRBD2 matching over 12 bases. This CDR3 contains 15 residues. In germline, CDR1 is SNHLY, CDR2 FYNNEI. Trimming removed 4 bases from V and 6 bases from J; junction bases left unmatched: 5. The CDR3 DNA is TGTGCCAGCAGTGGGCGACTAGCGGGGGTGGATACGCAGTATTTT. It codes for CASSGRLAGVDTQYF.

V gene TRBV6-6 combines with J gene TRBJ1-2, with 8 bases aligning to TRBD1. The CDR3 spans 13 residues. V shed 8 bases, J shed 8 bases, and the junction held 10 bases outside the gene matches. Germline V gene lookup returns CDR1 MNHNY and CDR2 SVGAGI (reference sequence). The CDR3 here is CASLRQGAEGYTF. The CDR3 DNA follows: TGTGCCAGCCTGCGGCAGGGGGCGGAGGGCTACACCTTC.

The chain recombines TRBV24-1 with TRBJ2-5; 9 nucleotides agree with TRBD1. This CDR3 spans 13 amino acids. Germline V gene lookup returns CDR1 KGHDR and CDR2 SFDVKD. V lost 7 bases and J lost 3; bases outside the gene matches: 2. CDR3 nucleotides: TGTGCCACCAGGGACAGGGGAAAAGAGACCCAGTACTTC. Its translation is CATRDRGKETQYF.

This clonotype was picked up a small number of times. This rearrangement joins TRBV10-3 to TRBJ1-1, with D possibly being TRBD1 (5 bases). In germline, CDR1 is ENHRY, CDR2 SYGVKD. The CDR3 length is 14 residues. Trimming removed 0 bases at V and 5 bases at J, with 10 bases between. The CDR3 reads CAISESGGSTEAFF. The CDR3 coding sequence is TGTGCCATCAGTGAGTCGGGGGGATCGACTGAAGCTTTCTTT.

Only a few counts were recorded for this clonotype. The V and J genes are TRBV5-6 and TRBJ2-3; D is ambiguous. Germline values: CDR1 SGHDT, CDR2 YYEEEE. The V end lost 4 bases, the J end lost 1 base, and 19 bases lay between the germline ends. The length of the CDR3 is 17 residues. The CDR3 loop reads CASSPPGRTGRTDTQYF. In nucleotides, the CDR3 is TGTGCCAGCAGCCCACCGGGTCGAACGGGCCGCACAGATACGCAGTATTTT.

The gene calls are TRBV28 and TRBJ2-5; 8 nucleotides line up with TRBD1. The germline V gene encodes CDR1 MDHEN and CDR2 SYDVKM. The ends lost 2 bases at V and 3 bases at J; junction bases unmatched: 5. This CDR3 comprises 15 residues. CDR3 sequence (DNA): TGTGCCAGCAGTTTAACGGGACAGGAGAAAGAGACCCAGTACTTC. It translates to CASSLTGQEKETQYF.

In this sample, this clonotype turned up a few times. The chain is built from TRBV29-1 and TRBJ2-7; unclear D gene. Germline V gene sequence: CDR1 SQVTM, CDR2 ANQGSEA. V dropped 2 bases and J dropped 0 bases, with 11 bases sitting between them. The CDR3 extends over 14 amino acids. The CDR3 spells CSVENTGPSYEQYF. CDR3 DNA sequence: TGCAGCGTTGAAAACACTGGTCCCTCCTACGAGCAGTACTTC.

J is TRBJ2-1 and V is TRBV12-3 or TRBV12-4; possible D gene TRBD1, 7 bases. The V end lost 4 bases, the J end lost 1 base, and 17 bases lay between the germline ends. CDR3 length: 17 amino acids. The CDR3 here is CASSSDREEWSYNEQFF. DNA for the CDR3: TGTGCCAGCAGTTCCGACAGGGAGGAGTGGTCCTACAATGAGCAGTTCTTC.

This clonotype was seen only a few times. The chain combines TRBV7-8 with TRBJ1-1, with D unresolved. Germline V gene lookup returns CDR1 SGHVS and CDR2 FQNEAQ. This CDR3 is built from 12 residues. V was cut by 6 bases and J by 3 bases, with 8 bases left in between. This CDR3 is CASRLWDTEAFF. Written as DNA, the CDR3 is TGTGCCAGCAGACTCTGGGACACTGAAGCTTTCTTT.

This clonotype was seen many times. The chain has TRBV6-5 and TRBJ2-7; D is possibly TRBD1 (6 bases). Germline CDR1 reads MNHEY; CDR2 reads SVGAGI. V lost 7 bases to trimming and J lost 0 bases, with 10 bases between them. This CDR3 region has 13 residues. CDR3 DNA sequence: TGTGCCAGCACAGGGGCGAGCTCCTACGAGCAGTACTTC. This gives the protein CASTGASSYEQYF.

V gene TRBV4-2 combines with J gene TRBJ2-3; 7 positions agree with TRBD2. The trim removed 3 bases at V and 6 bases at J, leaving 9 bases unmatched. The CDR3 is 15 residues long. The germline V gene encodes CDR1 LGHNA and CDR2 YNFKEQ. Written as DNA, the CDR3 is TGTGCCAGCAGCCAGGCCTTGGGGGGGTACGATACGCAGTATTTT. Its protein is CASSQALGGYDTQYF.

This clonotype was found many times. This chain joins TRBV20-1 and TRBJ2-7, with TRBD1 as a possible D gene (7 bases). The CDR3 sequence is 14 residues long. V was clipped by 6 bases and J by 7 bases, with 22 bases between them. The germline CDR1 and CDR2 sequences are DFQATT and SNEGSKA (reference sequence). CDR3 in amino acids: CSARGDSDVIEQYF. CDR3 nucleotide sequence: TGCAGTGCGAGGGGGGACAGTGATGTAATTGAGCAGTACTTC.

The chain recombines TRBV4-1 with TRBJ1-4, with no clear D. V gave up 3 bases and J gave up 0 bases, with 8 bases separating them. The CDR3 consists of 15 residues. Germline-derived CDR1 and CDR2 are MGHRA and YSYEKL. As DNA, the CDR3 is TGCGCCAGCAGCCAGGCCGGTGCAACTAATGAAAAACTGTTTTTT. It is translated as CASSQAGATNEKLFF.

The J gene is TRBJ2-1, the V gene TRBV28; 10 bases match TRBD2. J was trimmed by 7 bases and V by 8 bases; bases with no gene match: 8. This CDR3 spans 14 amino acids. Germline V gives CDR1 MDHEN, CDR2 SYDVKM. CDR3 DNA: TGTGCCAGCCAGTTTCGGACTAGCGGTAATGAGCAGTTCTTC. Residues: CASQFRTSGNEQFF.

The rearrangement links TRBV20-1 to TRBJ2-1; no reliable D call. This CDR3 region has 14 residues. CDR1 and CDR2 from the germline V gene are DFQATT and SNEGSKA (reference sequence). V was cut by 0 bases and J by 2 bases, with 8 bases left in between. The CDR3 region is CSARDLRAYNEQFF. The CDR3 bases are TGCAGTGCTAGAGATCTTCGGGCCTACAATGAGCAGTTCTTC.

This clonotype was seen many times. The chain is built from TRBV10-3 and TRBJ2-7; D gene unclear. Trimming removed 6 bases from V and 9 bases from J, with 18 bases in between. This CDR3 spans 13 amino acids. Germline V gene data show CDR1 as ENHRY and CDR2 as SYGVKD. Written as DNA, the CDR3 is TGTGCCATCAGGGACCCCCACGAGGTGTGGCAGTACTTC. This translates into CAIRDPHEVWQYF.

This clonotype was recorded a few times. The rearrangement joins TRBV9 to TRBJ1-2; D is possibly TRBD1 (5 bases). Germline CDR1 SGDLS, CDR2 YYNGEE. The CDR3 is made up of 10 amino acids. Trimming removed 3 bases from V and 8 bases from J, with 5 bases in between. The CDR3 region has the DNA TGTGCCAGCAGCGGGGGCGGCTACACCTTC. Translation: CASSGGGYTF.